This T cell receptor (beta chain) came from a study of cytomegalovirus exposure and HLA in healthy donors. The germline V gene has CDR1 SEHNR and CDR2 FQNEAQ (reference sequence). The CDR3 extends over 17 amino acids. Unmatched junction bases numbered 6, after V lost 1 base and J lost 2 bases. The PCR had 60 Vbeta and 13 Jbeta primers. Here immunoSEQ multiplex PCR was the method, and the copy in TCRdb shows in-frame clones only, minus some. The data contain 200,000 to 250,000 clones, 75% to 85% of them seen just once; the ten biggest clones take up 1.1% to 1.5%. As for this clone: The antigen is unknown.

Study results and limitations: In a later analysis, TCR beta V- and J-gene trimming was associated with a missense DCLRE1C variant.

The gene calls are TRBV7-9 and TRBJ2-4; 9 bases are shared with TRBD2. The sequenced sample consisted of PBMCs. The sequence derives from a girl aged 5-17 years in good health and CMV-seronegative. The CDR3 loop is CASSLEGGRASKNIQYF. DNA of the CDR3: TGTGCCAGCAGCTTAGAGGGCGGGAGGGCCTCCAAAAACATTCAGTACTTC.